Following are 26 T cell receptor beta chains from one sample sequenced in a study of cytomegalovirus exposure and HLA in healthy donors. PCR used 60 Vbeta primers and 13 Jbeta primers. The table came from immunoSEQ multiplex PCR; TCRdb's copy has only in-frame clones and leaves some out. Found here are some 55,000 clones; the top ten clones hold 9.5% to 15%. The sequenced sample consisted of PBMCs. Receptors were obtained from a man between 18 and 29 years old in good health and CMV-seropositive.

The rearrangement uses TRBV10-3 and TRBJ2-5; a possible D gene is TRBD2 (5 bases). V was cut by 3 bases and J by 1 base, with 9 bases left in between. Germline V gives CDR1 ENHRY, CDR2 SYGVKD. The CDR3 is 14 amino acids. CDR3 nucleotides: TGTGCCATCAGTGACTCGGGGTCCCAAGAGACCCAGTACTTC. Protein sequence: CAISDSGSQETQYF.

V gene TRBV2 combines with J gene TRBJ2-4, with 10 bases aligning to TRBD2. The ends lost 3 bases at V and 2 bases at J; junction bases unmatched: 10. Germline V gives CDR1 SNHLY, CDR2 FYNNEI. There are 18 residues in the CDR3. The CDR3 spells CASSERTSGRVSKNIQYF. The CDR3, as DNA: TGTGCCAGCAGTGAGAGAACAAGCGGGAGGGTATCCAAAAACATTCAGTACTTC. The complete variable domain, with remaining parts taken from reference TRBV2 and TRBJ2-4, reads EPEVTQTPSHQVTQMGQEVILRCVPISNHLYFYWYRQILGQKVEFLVSFYNNEISEKSEIFDDQFSVERPDGSNFTLKIRSTKLEDSAMYFCASSERTSGRVSKNIQYFGAGTRLSVL.

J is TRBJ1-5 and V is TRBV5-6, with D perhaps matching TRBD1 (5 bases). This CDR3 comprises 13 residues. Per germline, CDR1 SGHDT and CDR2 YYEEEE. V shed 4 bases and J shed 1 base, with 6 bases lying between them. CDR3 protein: CASSRGSNQPQHF. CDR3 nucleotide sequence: TGTGCCAGCAGCCGGGGGAGCAATCAGCCCCAGCATTTT.

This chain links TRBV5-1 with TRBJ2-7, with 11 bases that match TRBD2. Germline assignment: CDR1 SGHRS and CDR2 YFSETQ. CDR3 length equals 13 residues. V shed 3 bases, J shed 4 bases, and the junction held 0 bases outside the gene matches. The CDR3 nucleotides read TGCGCCAGCAGCTGGACTAGCGGGTACGAGCAGTACTTC. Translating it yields CASSWTSGYEQYF.

The CDR3 region is CASSGQQTLYGYTF. CDR3 sequence (DNA): TGTGCCAGCAGTGGACAGCAGACTCTTTATGGCTACACCTTC. The chain links TRBV2 to TRBJ1-2; maybe TRBD1 (5 bases). The CDR3 loop spans 14 amino acids. Germline lookup yields CDR1 SNHLY and CDR2 FYNNEI. The V and J ends lost 4 bases and 5 bases respectively, with 14 bases between them.

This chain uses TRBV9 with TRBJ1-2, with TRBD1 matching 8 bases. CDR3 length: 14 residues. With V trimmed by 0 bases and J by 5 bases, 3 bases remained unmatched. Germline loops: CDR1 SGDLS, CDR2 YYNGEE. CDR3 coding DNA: TGTGCCAGCAGCGTAGGGGACAGGAGTTATGGCTACACCTTC. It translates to CASSVGDRSYGYTF.

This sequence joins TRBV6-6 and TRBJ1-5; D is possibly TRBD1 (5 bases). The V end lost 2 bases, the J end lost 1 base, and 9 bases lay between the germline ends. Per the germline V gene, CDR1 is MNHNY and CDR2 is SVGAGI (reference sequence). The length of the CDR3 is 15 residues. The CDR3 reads CASSYIYRSNQPQHF. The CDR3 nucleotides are TGTGCCAGCAGTTACATCTACAGGAGCAATCAGCCCCAGCATTTT.

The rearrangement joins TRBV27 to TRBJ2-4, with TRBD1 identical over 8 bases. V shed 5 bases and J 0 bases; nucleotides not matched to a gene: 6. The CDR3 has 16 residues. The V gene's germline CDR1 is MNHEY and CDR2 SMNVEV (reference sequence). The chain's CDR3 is CASSPGTGIAKNIQYF. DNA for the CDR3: TGTGCCAGCAGTCCAGGGACAGGAATAGCCAAAAACATTCAGTACTTC.

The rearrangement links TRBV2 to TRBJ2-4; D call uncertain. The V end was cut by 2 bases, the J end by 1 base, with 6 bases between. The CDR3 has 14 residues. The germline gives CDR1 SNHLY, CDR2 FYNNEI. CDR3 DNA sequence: TGTGCCAGCAGTGAAATGTATGCCAAAAACATTCAGTACTTC. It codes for CASSEMYAKNIQYF.

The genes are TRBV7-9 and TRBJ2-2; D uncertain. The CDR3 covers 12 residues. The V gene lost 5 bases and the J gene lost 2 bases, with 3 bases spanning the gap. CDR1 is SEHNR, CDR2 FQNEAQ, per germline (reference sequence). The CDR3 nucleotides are TGTGCCAGCAGCCCTAACACCGGGGAGCTGTTTTTT. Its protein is CASSPNTGELFF. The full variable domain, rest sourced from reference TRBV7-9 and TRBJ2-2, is DTGVSQNPRHKITKRGQNVTFRCDPISEHNRLYWYRQTLGQGPEFLTYFQNEAQLEKSRLLSDRFSAERPKGSFSTLEIQRTEQGDSAMYLCASSPNTGELFFGEGSRLTVL.

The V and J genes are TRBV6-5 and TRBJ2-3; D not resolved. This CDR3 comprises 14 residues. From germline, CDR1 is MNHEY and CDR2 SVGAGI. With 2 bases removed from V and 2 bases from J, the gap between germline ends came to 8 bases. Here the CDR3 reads CASSYRRTTDTQYF. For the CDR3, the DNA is TGTGCCAGCAGTTACCGGAGAACCACAGATACGCAGTATTTT.

CDR3: CASSQDKWAGTSTHNEQFF. CDR3 DNA: TGCGCCAGCAGCCAAGATAAATGGGCCGGGACTAGCACCCACAATGAGCAGTTCTTC. The J gene is TRBJ2-1, the V gene TRBV4-1; TRBD2 aligns across 9 bases. The length of the CDR3 is 19 residues. The J segment lost 5 bases and the V segment lost 0 bases, leaving 14 bases of the junction unmatched. Per germline, CDR1 MGHRA and CDR2 YSYEKL.

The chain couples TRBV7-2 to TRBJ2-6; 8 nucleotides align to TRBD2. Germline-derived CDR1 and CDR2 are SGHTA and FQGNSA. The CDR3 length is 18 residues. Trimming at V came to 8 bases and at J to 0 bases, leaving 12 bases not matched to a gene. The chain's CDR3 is CASLRGGGSNSGANVLTF. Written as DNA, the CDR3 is TGTGCCAGCCTCCGGGGGGGCGGATCGAACTCTGGGGCCAACGTCCTGACTTTC.

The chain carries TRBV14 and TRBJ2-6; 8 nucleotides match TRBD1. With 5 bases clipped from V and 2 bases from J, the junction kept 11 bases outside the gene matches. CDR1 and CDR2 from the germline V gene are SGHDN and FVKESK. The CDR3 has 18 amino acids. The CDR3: CASSARDRKFPGANVLTF. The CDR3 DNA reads TGTGCCAGCAGCGCCCGGGACAGGAAGTTCCCTGGGGCCAACGTCCTGACTTTC.

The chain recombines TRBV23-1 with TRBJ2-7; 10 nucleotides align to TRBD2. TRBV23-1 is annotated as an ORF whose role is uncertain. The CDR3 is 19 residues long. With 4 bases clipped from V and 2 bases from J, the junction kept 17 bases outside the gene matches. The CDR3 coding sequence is TGCGCCAGCAGTCCGGACCTAGGCGACCCCGGGACTAGCGCCTACGAGCAGTACTTC. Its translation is CASSPDLGDPGTSAYEQYF.

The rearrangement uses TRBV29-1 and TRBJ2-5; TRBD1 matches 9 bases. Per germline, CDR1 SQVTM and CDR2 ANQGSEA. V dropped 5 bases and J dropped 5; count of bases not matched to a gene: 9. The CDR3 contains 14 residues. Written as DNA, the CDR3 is TGCAGCGTTCAAACTACAGGGGGCTCGGAGACCCAGTACTTC. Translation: CSVQTTGGSETQYF.

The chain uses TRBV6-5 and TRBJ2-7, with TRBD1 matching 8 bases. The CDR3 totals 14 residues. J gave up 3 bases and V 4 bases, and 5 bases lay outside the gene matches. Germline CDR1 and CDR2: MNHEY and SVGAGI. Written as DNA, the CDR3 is TGTGCCAGCAGTTCGCAGGGGGCCCTCTACGAGCAGTACTTC. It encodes CASSSQGALYEQYF.

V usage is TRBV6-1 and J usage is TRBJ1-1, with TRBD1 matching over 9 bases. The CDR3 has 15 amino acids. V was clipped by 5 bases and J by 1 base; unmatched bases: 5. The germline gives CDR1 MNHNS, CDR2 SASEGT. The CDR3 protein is CASSPRTGENTEAFF. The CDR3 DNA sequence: TGTGCCAGCAGTCCCAGGACAGGGGAGAACACTGAAGCTTTCTTT.

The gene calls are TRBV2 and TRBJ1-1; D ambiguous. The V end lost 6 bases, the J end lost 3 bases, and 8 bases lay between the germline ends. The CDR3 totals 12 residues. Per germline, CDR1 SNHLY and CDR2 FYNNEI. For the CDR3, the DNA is TGTGCCAGCAGGGGAGACCACACTGAAGCTTTCTTT. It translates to CASRGDHTEAFF.

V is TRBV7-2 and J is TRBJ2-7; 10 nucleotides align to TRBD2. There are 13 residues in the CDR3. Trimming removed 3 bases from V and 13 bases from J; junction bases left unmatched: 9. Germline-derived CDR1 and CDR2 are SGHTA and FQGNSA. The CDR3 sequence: CASSLAGTSDPYF. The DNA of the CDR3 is TGTGCCAGCAGCTTGGCCGGGACTAGCGACCCCTACTTC.

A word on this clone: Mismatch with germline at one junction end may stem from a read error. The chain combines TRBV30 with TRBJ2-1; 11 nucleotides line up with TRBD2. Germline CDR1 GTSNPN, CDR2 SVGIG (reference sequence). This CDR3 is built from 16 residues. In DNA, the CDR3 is TGTGCCTGTAGTGAAATAGCGGGAGGGCCAAACAATGAGCAGTTCTTC. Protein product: CACSEIAGGPNNEQFF.

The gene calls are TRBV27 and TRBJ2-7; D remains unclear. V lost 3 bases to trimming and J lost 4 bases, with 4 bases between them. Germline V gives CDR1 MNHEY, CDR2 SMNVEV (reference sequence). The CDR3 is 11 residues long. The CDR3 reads CASSFGYEQYF. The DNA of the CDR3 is TGTGCCAGCAGTTTCGGTTACGAGCAGTACTTC.

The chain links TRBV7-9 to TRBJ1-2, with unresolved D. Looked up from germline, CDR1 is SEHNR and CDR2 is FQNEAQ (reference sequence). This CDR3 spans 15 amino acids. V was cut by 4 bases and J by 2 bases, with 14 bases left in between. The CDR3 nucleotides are TGTGCCAGCAGCTCCCACGGTGAGGGAAACTATGGCTACACCTTC. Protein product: CASSSHGEGNYGYTF.

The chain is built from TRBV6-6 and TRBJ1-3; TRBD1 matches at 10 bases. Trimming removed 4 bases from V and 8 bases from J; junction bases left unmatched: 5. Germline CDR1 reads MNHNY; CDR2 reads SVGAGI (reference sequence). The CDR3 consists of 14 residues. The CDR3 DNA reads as TGTGCCAGCAGTTCACGGGACAGGGGTTACACCATATATTTT. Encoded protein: CASSSRDRGYTIYF.

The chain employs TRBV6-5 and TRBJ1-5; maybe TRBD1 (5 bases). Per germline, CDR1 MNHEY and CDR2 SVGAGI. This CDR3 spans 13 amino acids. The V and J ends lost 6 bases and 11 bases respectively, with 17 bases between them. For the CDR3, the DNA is TGTGCCAGCAGCTCCGGGGGTACCCGGTCCCAGCATTTT. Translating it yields CASSSGGTRSQHF.

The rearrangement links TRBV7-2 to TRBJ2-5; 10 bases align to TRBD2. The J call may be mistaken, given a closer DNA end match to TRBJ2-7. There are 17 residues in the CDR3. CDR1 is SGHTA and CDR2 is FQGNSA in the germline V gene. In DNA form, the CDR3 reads TGTGCCAGCAGCTTTTCGACTAGCGGGCATATTTGGTACGAGCAGTACTTC. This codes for CASSFSTSGHIWYEQYF.